The rows below give T cell receptor beta chains drawn from one sample of a study of metastatic and nonmetastatic thyroid tumors. Using MiXCR, TCRdb reanalyzed the PCR reads. The sample lists almost 70,000 clones; 11% to 15% were seen once. Sequencing was done on a sample of blood. These receptors were obtained from a male donor with papillary thyroid cancer or a benign thyroid nodule (not recorded which). Some clones in this sample may be carry-over from other donors' samples. CDR3s include the opening cysteine and the closing phenylalanine or tryptophan. The order of the fields is J gene, clone size, D gene, V gene, CDR3 protein, CDR3 DNA. The D gene is left open where the match is weak. Clone size is not always given. Where it is, it says once, few, many or a class for expanded clones.

J: TRBJ2-3
size: many
D: NA
V: TRBV5-1
CDR3: CASSLVSGPDTQYF
DNA: TGCGCCAGCAGCTTAGTCAGCGGCCCAGATACGCAGTATTTT

J: TRBJ2-1
size: many
D: TRBD1
V: TRBV12-3/TRBV12-4
CDR3: CASSFGQGAYNEQFF
DNA: TGTGCCAGCAGTTTTGGACAGGGGGCTTACAATGAGCAGTTCTTC

J: TRBJ2-1
size: many
D: TRBD2
V: TRBV5-1
CDR3: CASSLEVAGVVWYNEQFF
DNA: TGCGCCAGCAGCTTGGAAGTAGCGGGAGTTGTGTGGTACAATGAGCAGTTCTTC

J: TRBJ2-5
size: many
D: TRBD2
V: TRBV9
CDR3: CASSVGAGEVETQYF
DNA: TGTGCCAGCAGCGTAGGGGCGGGAGAGGTAGAGACCCAGTACTTC

J: TRBJ1-1
size: few
D: NA
V: TRBV28
CDR3: CASSRARAVTEAFF
DNA: TGTGCCAGCAGTCGGGCGAGAGCGGTTACTGAAGCTTTCTTT

J: TRBJ2-2
size: many
D: TRBD1
V: TRBV27
CDR3: CASSSTGVGNTGELFF
DNA: TGTGCCAGCAGTTCAACAGGGGTGGGGAACACCGGGGAGCTGTTTTTT

J: TRBJ1-3
size: many
D: NA
V: TRBV6-1
CDR3: CASRQGYSGNTIYF
DNA: TGTGCCAGCAGACAGGGATATTCTGGAAACACCATATATTTT

J: TRBJ2-3
size: few
D: TRBD2
V: TRBV6-1
CDR3: CASIRGTSPFDTQYF
DNA: TGTGCCAGCATCCGAGGGACTAGCCCTTTTGACACGCAGTATTTT

J: TRBJ2-1
size: many
D: TRBD2
V: TRBV29-1
CDR3: CSVERRGTIPGNEQFF
DNA: TGCAGCGTTGAAAGGCGGGGGACCATTCCCGGTAATGAGCAGTTCTTC

J: TRBJ1-1
size: many
D: NA
V: TRBV11-1
CDR3: CASSLAGTGAFF
DNA: TGTGCCAGCAGCTTAGCAGGTACGGGAGCTTTCTTT

J: TRBJ1-5
size: NA
D: NA
V: TRBV19
CDR3: CASSISGVEVQPQHF
DNA: TGTGCCAGTAGTATTTCAGGGGTTGAGGTTCAGCCCCAGCATTTT

J: TRBJ1-2
size: NA
D: NA
V: TRBV20-1
CDR3: CSAIALPGDYGHTF
DNA: TGCAGTGCTATAGCCTTACCGGGAGACTATGGCCACACCTTC

J: TRBJ2-5
size: NA
D: NA
V: TRBV30
CDR3: CAWSVDWAGRGQETQYF
DNA: TGTGCCTGGAGTGTAGATTGGGCAGGACGAGGGCAAGAGACCCAGTACTTC

J: TRBJ2-5
size: many
D: TRBD2
V: TRBV6-1
CDR3: CASSLLASQETQYF
DNA: TGTGCCAGCAGCCTACTAGCGTCTCAAGAGACCCAGTACTTC

J: TRBJ1-2
size: many
D: NA
V: TRBV20-1
CDR3: CSASYGGSRLNYGYTF
DNA: TGCAGTGCTAGCTATGGGGGCAGTCGCCTCAACTATGGCTACACCTTC

J: TRBJ2-7
size: many
D: TRBD1
V: TRBV3-1
CDR3: CASSQAPGTGVSSYEQYF
DNA: TGTGCCAGCAGCCAAGCCCCCGGGACAGGGGTTAGTTCCTACGAGCAGTACTTC

J: TRBJ1-2
size: medium-sized
D: NA
V: TRBV4-1
CDR3: CASSAAASTEYGYTF
DNA: TGCGCCAGCAGCGCAGCGGCGAGCACCGAATATGGCTACACCTTC

J: TRBJ1-2
size: many
D: NA
V: TRBV2
CDR3: CASSGQADNYGYTF
DNA: TGTGCCAGCAGTGGACAGGCTGATAACTATGGCTACACCTTC

J: TRBJ2-1
size: few
D: NA
V: TRBV12-3/TRBV12-4
CDR3: CAGSRRGIGSYNEQFF
DNA: TGTGCCGGCAGCCGGAGAGGGATCGGATCCTACAATGAGCAGTTCTTC

J: TRBJ2-7
size: few
D: NA
V: TRBV6-2/TRBV6-3
CDR3: CASSARAVSSYEQYF
DNA: TGTGCCAGCAGTGCCCGGGCCGTAAGCTCCTACGAGCAGTACTTC

J: TRBJ1-2
size: many
D: TRBD1
V: TRBV19
CDR3: CASSIGTANYGYTF
DNA: TGTGCCAGTAGTATCGGGACAGCTAACTATGGCTACACCTTC

J: TRBJ2-1
size: NA
D: TRBD2
V: TRBV6-2/TRBV6-3
CDR3: CASRISLSGCFYNEQFF
DNA: TGTGCCAGCAGAATCTCTCTTAGCGGGTGCTTCTACAATGAGCAGTTCTTC

J: TRBJ2-7
size: many
D: NA
V: TRBV4-1
CDR3: CASSQEWGTEQYF
DNA: TGCGCCAGCAGCCAAGAGTGGGGAACCGAGCAGTACTTC

J: TRBJ1-1
size: many
D: NA
V: TRBV5-1
CDR3: CASSLGAGSEAFF
DNA: TGCGCCAGCAGCTTGGGGGCGGGGTCCGAAGCTTTCTTT

J: TRBJ1-2
size: many
D: NA
V: TRBV9
CDR3: CASSREPFGYTF
DNA: TGTGCCAGCAGCAGGGAACCCTTTGGCTACACCTTC

J: TRBJ2-2
size: many
D: NA
V: TRBV30
CDR3: CAWSVPNTGELFF
DNA: TGTGCCTGGAGTGTACCCAATACCGGGGAGCTGTTTTTT

J: TRBJ2-2
size: few
D: TRBD1
V: TRBV28
CDR3: CASSYRGTGELFF
DNA: TGTGCCAGCAGCTACAGGGGGACCGGGGAGCTGTTTTTT

J: TRBJ1-3
size: many
D: NA
V: TRBV6-1
CDR3: CASTATVSSGNTIYF
DNA: TGTGCCAGCACTGCGACAGTCAGCTCTGGAAACACCATATATTTT

J: TRBJ1-2
size: many
D: TRBD1
V: TRBV9
CDR3: CASSPTGEIRYTF
DNA: TGTGCCAGCAGCCCTACAGGGGAGATTCGCTACACCTTC

J: TRBJ2-1
size: few
D: NA
V: TRBV6-5
CDR3: CASSYFYNSNEQLF
DNA: TGTGCCAGCAGTTACTTCTACAACAGTAATGAGCAGCTCTTC

J: TRBJ1-1
size: many
D: NA
V: TRBV12-3/TRBV12-4
CDR3: CASISSAITEAFF
DNA: TGTGCCAGTATCAGTTCAGCGATTACTGAAGCTTTCTTT

J: TRBJ2-3
size: many
D: NA
V: TRBV20-1
CDR3: CSARGWREWDTQYF
DNA: TGCAGTGCTAGAGGGTGGCGGGAATGGGATACGCAGTATTTT

J: TRBJ1-1
size: NA
D: NA
V: TRBV18
CDR3: CASSPRELNTEAFF
DNA: TGTGCCAGCTCACCTAGGGAACTGAACACTGAAGCTTTCTTT

J: TRBJ2-7
size: many
D: NA
V: TRBV12-3/TRBV12-4
CDR3: CASSSSYEQYF
DNA: TGTGCCAGCAGTTCGAGTTATGAGCAGTACTTC

J: TRBJ2-7
size: few
D: TRBD1
V: TRBV6-1
CDR3: CASRTGTGGVNEQYF
DNA: TGTGCCAGCAGGACCGGGACAGGGGGCGTCAACGAGCAGTACTTC

J: TRBJ2-2
size: many
D: NA
V: TRBV6-2/TRBV6-3
CDR3: CASSPSEGTGELFF
DNA: TGTGCCAGCAGTCCTAGCGAAGGCACCGGGGAGCTGTTTTTT

J: TRBJ2-3
size: many
D: TRBD2
V: TRBV9
CDR3: CASSVSGRAGTDTQYF
DNA: TGTGCCAGCAGCGTTAGCGGGAGGGCCGGCACAGATACGCAGTATTTT

J: TRBJ2-1
size: many
D: TRBD1
V: TRBV29-1
CDR3: CSVAGQEDNEQFF
DNA: TGCAGCGTTGCGGGACAGGAAGACAATGAGCAGTTCTTC

J: TRBJ2-7
size: NA
D: NA
V: TRBV20-1
CDR3: CSAPHRWLQECLSDEQYF
DNA: TGCAGTGCTCCCCACAGGTGGCTTCAGGAGTGCCTAAGTGACGAGCAGTACTTC

J: TRBJ2-7
size: NA
D: TRBD1
V: TRBV12-3/TRBV12-4
CDR3: CASSLRQGIWEQYF
DNA: TGTGCCAGCAGCCTCCGACAGGGGATTTGGGAGCAGTACTTC

J: TRBJ1-1
size: many
D: NA
V: TRBV4-3
CDR3: CASSQGRGSTEAFF
DNA: TGCGCCAGCAGCCAAGGGCGAGGCAGCACTGAAGCTTTCTTT

J: TRBJ1-2
size: few
D: TRBD1
V: TRBV6-1
CDR3: CASSEGTGFGYTF
DNA: TGTGCCAGCAGTGAGGGGACAGGGTTTGGCTACACCTTC

J: TRBJ2-5
size: many
D: NA
V: TRBV19
CDR3: CASSIQGMNQETQYF
DNA: TGTGCCAGTAGTATACAGGGAATGAACCAAGAGACCCAGTACTTC

J: TRBJ2-7
size: many
D: NA
V: TRBV2
CDR3: CASKVVGEQYF
DNA: TGTGCCAGCAAGGTCGTTGGGGAGCAGTACTTC

J: TRBJ2-5
size: many
D: NA
V: TRBV24-1
CDR3: CATSDSTAGETQYF
DNA: TGTGCCACCAGTGACTCCACGGCGGGAGAGACCCAGTACTTC

J: TRBJ2-7
size: many
D: NA
V: TRBV14
CDR3: CASSQARAYSYEQYF
DNA: TGTGCCAGCAGCCAAGCCAGGGCCTACTCCTATGAGCAGTACTTC

J: TRBJ2-2
size: NA
D: NA
V: TRBV20-1
CDR3: CSAPLGSWGNTGELFF
DNA: TGCAGTGCTCCCCTGGGGTCTTGGGGGAACACCGGGGAGCTGTTTTTT

J: TRBJ1-2
size: NA
D: NA
V: TRBV4-1
CDR3: CASSQDEKRYGYTF
DNA: TGCGCCAGCAGCCAAGATGAGAAGCGTTATGGCTACACCTTC

J: TRBJ2-7
size: NA
D: NA
V: TRBV6-2/TRBV6-3
CDR3: CASSYDGTTGSYEQYF
DNA: TGTGCCAGCAGTTACGACGGTACTACCGGGAGCTACGAGCAGTACTTC

J: TRBJ1-4
size: many
D: NA
V: TRBV2
CDR3: CASSRALTNEKLFF
DNA: TGTGCCAGCAGCCGTGCGTTAACTAATGAAAAACTGTTTTTT

J: TRBJ2-3
size: many
D: TRBD2
V: TRBV5-1
CDR3: CASSLADSGDTQYF
DNA: TGCGCCAGCAGCTTGGCCGATAGCGGGGATACGCAGTATTTT